Listed below are T cell receptor beta chains from one sample, sequenced in a study of blood T cells in healthy people across ages. TCRdb analysed the 5' RACE reads with MiXCR anew, one entry per CDR3 protein. The sample carries hundreds of thousands of distinct CDR3 sequences, 25% to 30% recorded once. Sequencing was performed on blood. The receptors here all came from a woman aged 80 or over in good health. The CDR3 runs from the conserved cysteine through the conserved F or W. Each record gives: clone size, V gene, D gene, J gene, CDR3 DNA, CDR3 protein. A D gene is named only where the DNA matches it firmly. Only some rows state a clone size, as once, few, many or a class for expanded clones.

>many|TRBV20-1|TRBD2|TRBJ2-5
TGCAGTGCTAGACGACTGAGTCTAGCGGGGCGAGGGGAGACCCAGTACTTC
CSARRLSLAGRGETQYF
>NA|TRBV7-2|TRBD2|TRBJ2-3
TGTGCCAGCAGCTTAGGGGCTAGCGGGGCCCGCACGGATACGCAGTATTTT
CASSLGASGARTDTQYF
>NA|TRBV7-2|TRBD1|TRBJ2-1
TGTGCCAGCAGCCCCGGGGACAGTGAGCAGTTCTTC
CASSPGDSEQFF
>NA|TRBV11-1|NA|TRBJ1-2
TGTGCCAGCAGCTTATCCGCCCGGGACTATGGCTACACCTTC
CASSLSARDYGYTF
>NA|TRBV7-6|NA|TRBJ2-7
TGTGCCAGCAGCTCCGGCGGCGGGGATTACGAGCAGTACTTC
CASSSGGGDYEQYF
>many|TRBV29-1|TRBD1|TRBJ1-1
TGCAGCGGGCTGACAGGGGGCAACACTGAAGCTTTCTTT
CSGLTGGNTEAFF
>many|TRBV7-2|NA|TRBJ2-3
TGTGCCAGCAGCGGGGGCGGTCCGGGGGGCCCTAGCACAGATACGCAGTATTTT
CASSGGGPGGPSTDTQYF
>many|TRBV20-1|TRBD1|TRBJ2-7
TGCAGTGCTAGAGATGGTGTCCCAGGGGGTGCTCAGTACTTC
CSARDGVPGGAQYF
>many|TRBV5-4|NA|TRBJ2-7
TGTGCCAGCAGCACGTGGACCCGGGGGTCCTACGAGCAGTACTTC
CASSTWTRGSYEQYF
>many|TRBV5-1|NA|TRBJ2-7
TGCGCCAGCAGTGATGTTAGCGGCTCCTACGAGCAGTACTTC
CASSDVSGSYEQYF
>few|TRBV27|NA|TRBJ1-1
TGTGCCAGCAAGAGACCCGGACTTGAAGCTTTCTTT
CASKRPGLEAFF
>NA|TRBV5-1|NA|TRBJ1-2
TGCGCCAGCAGCCCGCCCATGAGGGACTATGGCTACACCTTC
CASSPPMRDYGYTF
>few|TRBV10-1|TRBD1|TRBJ1-1
TGCGCCAGCAGTGAGGGGACAGGGCCCACTGAAGCTTTCTTT
CASSEGTGPTEAFF
>many|TRBV5-1|TRBD1|TRBJ2-4
TGCGCCAGCAGCTTAGGCTTACGGGACAGCAAAAACATTCAGTACTTC
CASSLGLRDSKNIQYF
>many|TRBV10-3|NA|TRBJ1-5
TGTGCCATCAGTCCGACGGGGAATAGCAATCAGCCCCAGCATTTT
CAISPTGNSNQPQHF
>NA|TRBV2|TRBD1|TRBJ1-2
TGTGCCAGTAGTGCTCGGGACAGCGGGTATGGCTACACCTTC
CASSARDSGYGYTF
>NA|TRBV21-1|NA|TRBJ2-7
TGTGCCAGCAGCAAAGCACGGACCAGCGCAAAGACTAGCTCCCACAATGAGCAGTACTTC
CASSKARTSAKTSSHNEQYF
>many|TRBV7-2|NA|TRBJ1-5
TGTGCCAGCAGCTTAGCTGCGGACCCCCGAGGCAATCAGCCCCAGCATTTT
CASSLAADPRGNQPQHF
>NA|TRBV27|TRBD1|TRBJ1-1
TGTGCCAGCAGTTATGGAAGACAGGGGGGCAGATCTGAAGCTTTCTTT
CASSYGRQGGRSEAFF
>many|TRBV7-2|TRBD2|TRBJ2-5
TGTGCCAGCAGCCCGACAGGGCGGGGGGGAGACCAGTACTTC
CASSPTGRGGDQYF
>NA|TRBV24-1|NA|TRBJ1-2
TGTGCCACCAGTGAAGATAGACCGGGGCGCAAAGCCTACACCTTC
CATSEDRPGRKAYTF
>many|TRBV21-1|NA|TRBJ2-3
TGTGCCAGTCCCAAAGCCGGGGCAGCGCGTGGTACGCAGTATTTT
CASPKAGAARGTQYF
>few|TRBV5-1|NA|TRBJ1-1
TGCGCCAGCAGCCTTGGGACACAGGCTGAAGCTTTCTTT
CASSLGTQAEAFF
>once|TRBV12-3/TRBV12-4|NA|TRBJ2-1
TGTGCCAGCAGGCGCTCAGGGGCCCAGGAGGCCCAGTTCTTC
CASRRSGAQEAQFF
>many|TRBV20-1|NA|TRBJ2-4
TGCAGTGCTGGTCAGCGGACAGCCTCCAAAAACATTCAGTACTTC
CSAGQRTASKNIQYF
>few|TRBV7-9|NA|TRBJ1-6
TGTGCCAGCAGCTTGTCAGGGGATTCACCCCTCCACTTT
CASSLSGDSPLHF
>few|TRBV28|NA|TRBJ1-2
TGTGCCAGCAGTTTTCAAACTCCTGGGGGCTACACCTTC
CASSFQTPGGYTF
>few|TRBV5-8|NA|TRBJ2-3
TGTGCCAGCAGCTTGGCCTTAGGACAGCGCACAGATACGCAGTATTTT
CASSLALGQRTDTQYF
>many|TRBV9|TRBD1|TRBJ2-7
TGTGCCAGCAGCCCCCGACAGGGCGTTGAGGACGAGCAGTACTTC
CASSPRQGVEDEQYF
>many|TRBV3-1|TRBD2|TRBJ2-1
TGTGCCAGCAGCCAGAGTTTAGCGGGGGCCAGGCGGGATGAGCAGTTCTTC
CASSQSLAGARRDEQFF
>many|TRBV20-1|NA|TRBJ1-5
TGCAGTGCTAGTATATCAGGGAGCAATCAGCCCCAGCATTTT
CSASISGSNQPQHF
>NA|TRBV5-1|NA|TRBJ2-1
TGCGCCAGCAGCTCTCAGGGGGGGGTCAATGAGCAGTTCTTC
CASSSQGGVNEQFF
>NA|TRBV5-1|NA|TRBJ2-7
TGCGCCAGCAGCTTGGAGGGGGTCTTGACCTACGAGCAGTACTTC
CASSLEGVLTYEQYF
>NA|TRBV12-3/TRBV12-4|NA|TRBJ1-1
TGTGCCAGCAAGTTAGGGGGGGGGAACACTGAAGCTTTCTTT
CASKLGGGNTEAFF
>few|TRBV11-2|NA|TRBJ2-1
TGTGCCAGCAGCTTAAGCCCTTTCCTGAATGAGCAGTTCTTC
CASSLSPFLNEQFF
>NA|TRBV20-1|NA|TRBJ1-2
TGCAGTGCACTTGGGGCCAGGGGAACTAACTATGGCTACACCTTC
CSALGARGTNYGYTF
>many|TRBV20-1|NA|TRBJ1-2
TGCAGTGCTAGAGATTTACTCTATGGCTACACCTTC
CSARDLLYGYTF
>NA|TRBV2|NA|TRBJ1-5
TGTGCCAGCAGTAACTCCCGGGGGAGGGGCCAGCCCCAGCATTTT
CASSNSRGRGQPQHF
>many|TRBV7-2|TRBD1|TRBJ1-2
TGTGCCAGCAGCTTAGAACCAGGACAGGCCCCCCGAGGCGGCTACACCTTC
CASSLEPGQAPRGGYTF
>many|TRBV3-1|TRBD1|TRBJ2-1
TGTGCCAGCAGCCAACGACAGGGCGCCGGCAATGAGCAGTTCTTC
CASSQRQGAGNEQFF
>NA|TRBV3-1|NA|TRBJ2-1
TGTGCCAGCAGCCAAGCGGGTGTCAGGACAACCCGCAATGAGCAGTTCTTC
CASSQAGVRTTRNEQFF
>many|TRBV18|TRBD1|TRBJ2-7
TGTGCCAGCTCACCAGACAGGGCGGGCGAGCAGTACTTC
CASSPDRAGEQYF
>NA|TRBV5-1|TRBD1|TRBJ1-2
TGCGCCAGCAGCTCCCGTACGACAGGGGGTAGAGGTAAAAACTATGGCTACACCTTC
CASSSRTTGGRGKNYGYTF
>NA|TRBV30|NA|TRBJ1-2
TGTGCCTGGAGTCAAGTGGGCCTAGGCTACACCTTC
CAWSQVGLGYTF
>few|TRBV20-1|NA|TRBJ1-4
TGCAGTGCTAGAGGGGGGACTAATGAAAAACTGTTTTTT
CSARGGTNEKLFF
>NA|TRBV28|NA|TRBJ1-5
TGTGCCAGCAGGGGGGTGGTATCCAATCAGCCCCAGCATTTT
CASRGVVSNQPQHF
>many|TRBV11-3|NA|TRBJ2-5
TGTGCCAGCAGCTTGGCCGGGGCGTACCGAGAGACCCAGTACTTC
CASSLAGAYRETQYF
>many|TRBV29-1|NA|TRBJ2-3
TGCAGCGTTGAAGGCGGCCGGGCTCATCGAGATACGCAGTATTTT
CSVEGGRAHRDTQYF
>many|TRBV14|NA|TRBJ2-7
TGTGCCAGCAGCGAGACTACCCTCTACGAGCAGTACTTC
CASSETTLYEQYF
>many|TRBV28|TRBD2|TRBJ2-5
TGTGCCAGCAGTCCCCTTCTCGGGGGGACTATTGGAGGGTCCCAGTACTTC
CASSPLLGGTIGGSQYF
>many|TRBV4-3|NA|TRBJ2-6
TGCGCCAGCAGCCGCGTCGAAGGGGAACTAGGGGCCAACGTCCTGACTTTC
CASSRVEGELGANVLTF
>NA|TRBV28|TRBD1|TRBJ2-5
TGTGCCAGCAGTTTCCCCTGGGGACAGAGCAACTACAATGAGCAGTACTTC
CASSFPWGQSNYNEQYF
>many|TRBV29-1|NA|TRBJ1-2
TGCAGCGTTGCAAGGTCGTCTAACTATGGCTACACCTTC
CSVARSSNYGYTF
>many|TRBV7-8|TRBD2|TRBJ2-7
TGTGCCAGCAGTCCCGGGACTAGCTACGAGCAGTACTTC
CASSPGTSYEQYF
>once|TRBV5-1|TRBD2|TRBJ2-3
TGCGCCAGCAGCTTGGCCGGTCTAGCGGGAATAACAGATACGCAGTATTTT
CASSLAGLAGITDTQYF
>NA|TRBV24-1|TRBD2|TRBJ2-7
TGTGCCACCAGTGTGGGGGGGAGCTCCTACAATGAGCAGTACTTC
CATSVGGSSYNEQYF